The following is a T cell receptor (beta chain) sequence with its context. Its antigen remains unknown. TCRdb used MiXCR to reprocess the reads, holding one entry per CDR3 protein. Of 650,000 to 850,000 distinct CDR3 sequences in the sample, about 27% were seen once. This sample was included in a study of T cell repertoires in cytomegalovirus infection. Looking at the study overall: It was recently identified HLA-C-restricted and well-studied HLA-B-restricted CMV epitopes that the study used.

The CDR3 sequence is 17 residues long. In germline, CDR1 is MNHEY, CDR2 SMNVEV (reference sequence). Trimming pared 0 bases from V and 4 bases from J, leaving 18 bases between. The TCR originated in a human donor in good health (CMV status not recorded). Some clones in this sample may be carry-over from other donors' samples. The V call is TRBV27, the J call TRBJ1-2; D might be TRBD1 (5 bases). Here the sequenced sample was cultured CD8+ T cells from PBMCs, taken from culture after CMV antigen stimulation. Here the CDR3 reads CASSLSIGDEGVYGYTF. CDR3 nucleotides: TGTGCCAGCAGTTTATCCATCGGGGACGAGGGAGTCTATGGCTACACCTTC.